This entry describes one T cell receptor beta chain. The antigen remains unidentified. Assay used: immunoSEQ multiplex PCR; TCRdb lists only in-frame clones, some missing. The sample has about 140,000 clones, more than 85% seen once; the top ten hold 11%. Deletions cut 6 bases from V and 4 bases from J, with 13 bases between. This CDR3 is built from 13 residues. Germline V gives CDR1 MNHEY, CDR2 SMNVEV (reference sequence). The data belong to a study of cytotoxic CD8 clonotypes in ibrutinib-treated CLL. Study in general: For this cohort, patients were about a dozen relapsed/refractory and some 15 treatment-naive, while 17 were IGHV unmutated. Among the samples, the mean was about 270,000 productive templates and about 94,000 productive rearrangements. Study outcomes and limitations: Upon ibrutinib response clonality rose, and upon progression it fell back toward baseline. The study found baseline clonality above age-matched healthy donors, tracking circulating CD8+ T-cell counts.

Sequenced material: PBMCs, taken after 12 months of ibrutinib treatment. The receptor comes from a human donor with chronic lymphocytic leukemia. The V call is TRBV27, the J call TRBJ2-7; D is unclear. This chain's CDR3 is CASSFGGVYEQYF. The CDR3 DNA follows: TGTGCCAGCAGCTTCGGCGGCGTTTACGAGCAGTACTTC.